This T cell receptor beta chain was obtained from a study of long-term antiretroviral therapy in people with HIV. Study outcomes and limitations: Diversity went up after ART and still fell short of transplant donor controls.

V lost 4 bases, J lost 7 bases, and 20 bases lay in between. CDR1 SGDLS and CDR2 YYNGEE come from the germline V gene. The CDR3 length is 15 residues. As concerns this clone: Its antigen is currently unknown.

Cryopreserved PBMC samples of about 0.95-10 million cells were used for DNA extraction. Running of the v3.0 immunoSEQ assay took place at survey level. Sequencing of each sample targeted roughly 35,000-55,000 T-cell genomes. Clones were sequenced by immunoSEQ multiplex PCR, and TCRdb holds only the in-frame ones, with some missing. The data hold about 20,000 clones, with roughly 92% observed a single time. This chain uses TRBV9 with TRBJ1-2, with a weak D call TRBD1 (6 bases). The clonotype comes from a woman aged 45-60 years with HIV. The starting material was unsorted PBMCs, obtained 4.4 years after starting antiretroviral therapy. The CDR3 is CASSPSSGQYGGYTF. As DNA, the CDR3 is TGTGCCAGCAGCCCCAGTTCCGGACAGTATGGTGGCTACACCTTC.